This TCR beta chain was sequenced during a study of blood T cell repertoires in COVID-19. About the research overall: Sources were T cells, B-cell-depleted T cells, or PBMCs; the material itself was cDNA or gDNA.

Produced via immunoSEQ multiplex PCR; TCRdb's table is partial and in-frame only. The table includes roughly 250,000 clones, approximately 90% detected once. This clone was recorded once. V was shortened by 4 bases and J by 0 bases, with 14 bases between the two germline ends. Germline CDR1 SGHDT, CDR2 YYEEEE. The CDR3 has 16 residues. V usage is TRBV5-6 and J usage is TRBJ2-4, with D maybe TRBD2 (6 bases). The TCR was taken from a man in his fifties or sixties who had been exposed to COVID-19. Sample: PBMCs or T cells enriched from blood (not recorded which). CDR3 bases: TGTGCCAGCAGCCCGGGACTCATAACAGCCAAAAACATTCAGTACTTC. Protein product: CASSPGLITAKNIQYF.